This TCR beta chain was captured in a study of T cell responses to AZD1222 COVID-19 vaccine. Study results and caveats: Reportedly, close to half of spike-specific TCRs are directed against unmutated variant regions. CD4 TCRs linked to vaccination spanned spike, dominating at 160-218 and 743-854.

As to this clone: Antigen: not known.

Trimming took 3 bases from V and 3 from J; bases not matched to a gene: 4. The CDR3 spans 15 residues. CDR1 and CDR2 from the germline V gene are ENHRY and SYGVKD. Clones were sequenced by immunoSEQ multiplex PCR, and TCRdb holds only the in-frame ones, with some missing. Seen here are around 130,000 clones, 75% to 95% observed once, and the top ten hold under 2%. V usage is TRBV10-3 and J usage is TRBJ1-1; 10 bases fit TRBD1. Material: peripheral blood, obtained 28 days after the second AZD1222 dose. This TCR derives from an adult who received the AZD1222 COVID-19 vaccine. DNA for the CDR3: TGTGCCATCAGTGAAAATGGACAGGGGGACACTGAAGCTTTCTTT. Its translation: CAISENGQGDTEAFF.